One sample yielded the 25 T cell receptor beta chains listed below, sequenced in a study of tumor-infiltrating lymphocytes in localized non-small cell lung cancer. Measured with immunoSEQ multiplex PCR; TCRdb has only the in-frame clones, and not every one. The data show 13,000 or so clones, about 82% seen once. Specimen: uninvolved lung tissue not adjacent to the tumor. These receptors all come from a human donor with non-small cell lung cancer.

The chain recombines TRBV14 with TRBJ2-7; no reliable D call. The germline gives CDR1 SGHDN, CDR2 FVKESK. The germline V and J ends were trimmed by 1 base and 3 bases, with 10 bases remaining between them. The CDR3 extends over 14 amino acids. As DNA, the CDR3 is TGTGCCAGCAGCCAAGGGCCTTTAAGCTACGAGCAGTACTTC. This codes for CASSQGPLSYEQYF.

In nucleotides, the CDR3 is TGTGCCAGCAGTGAAGGGGGGGTAAATGAAAAACTGTTTTTT. Amino acid sequence: CASSEGGVNEKLFF. This chain links TRBV2 with TRBJ1-4; tentative D call: TRBD1 (5 bases). V was cut by 1 base and J by 5 bases, with 8 bases left in between. Per the germline V gene, CDR1 is SNHLY and CDR2 is FYNNEI. The CDR3 runs 14 residues.

V is TRBV11-2 and J is TRBJ2-6; D unresolved. Per the germline V gene, CDR1 is SGHAT and CDR2 is FQNNGV. The V and J ends lost 2 bases and 0 bases respectively, with 8 bases between them. The CDR3 runs 16 residues. CDR3 residues: CASSLMGSSGANVLTF. The CDR3 nucleotides read TGTGCCAGCAGCTTAATGGGCAGCTCTGGGGCCAACGTCCTGACTTTC.

The chain combines TRBV6-4 with TRBJ1-2; D remains unclear. Looked up from germline, CDR1 is MRHNA and CDR2 is SNTAGT. The CDR3 consists of 14 residues. V lost 1 base and J 5 bases, leaving 11 bases between the germline ends. The CDR3 here is CASSDFGWWYGYTF. The DNA of the CDR3 is TGTGCCAGCAGTGACTTCGGATGGTGGTATGGCTACACCTTC.

CDR3 nucleotide sequence: TGTGCCAGCAATAACATGGGGTACAATGAGCAGTTCTTC. Its protein is CASNNMGYNEQFF. V and J are TRBV6-6 and TRBJ2-1; D is unresolved. This CDR3 has 13 amino acids. In germline, CDR1 is MNHNY, CDR2 SVGAGI (reference sequence). Trimming removed 7 bases at V and 4 bases at J, with 11 bases between.

CDR3 nucleotide sequence: TGTGCCAGCAGCTTACGGGCAGGGAACTATGGCTACACCTTC. Its protein product is CASSLRAGNYGYTF. The chain combines TRBV7-8 with TRBJ1-2; D is perhaps TRBD1 (5 bases). Germline CDR1 reads SGHVS; CDR2 reads FQNEAQ. Trimming shortened V by 2 bases and J by 2 bases, and 9 bases separated the two germline ends. CDR3 size: 14 residues. Full variable domain (outside the CDR3, taken from reference TRBV7-8 and TRBJ1-2): GAGVSQSPRYKVAKRGQDVALRCDPISGHVSLFWYQQALGQGPEFLTYFQNEAQLDKSGLPSDRFFAERPEGSVSTLKIQRTQQEDSAVYLCASSLRAGNYGYTFGSGTRLTVV.

The chain couples TRBV4-3 to TRBJ1-2, with a possible D match to TRBD1 (6 bases). Looked up from germline, CDR1 is LGHNA and CDR2 is YSLEER. This CDR3 has 16 amino acids. Trimming shortened V by 1 base and J by 8 bases, and 20 bases separated the two germline ends. This CDR3 is CASSQGPSLGARGYTF. The CDR3 DNA is TGCGCCAGCAGCCAAGGACCCTCACTGGGGGCGCGAGGCTACACCTTC.

This chain uses TRBV7-3 with TRBJ1-1, with TRBD1 identical over 10 bases. Germline trimming cut 6 bases from V and 0 bases from J; bases unmatched to any gene: 10. The CDR3 consists of 17 residues. Germline CDR1 SGHTA, CDR2 FQGTGA. In DNA, the CDR3 is TGTGCCAGCAGTCCGGGACAGGGGATGGGCATGAACACTGAAGCTTTCTTT. It specifies CASSPGQGMGMNTEAFF.

This chain links TRBV7-2 with TRBJ1-6; D call uncertain. Germline assignment: CDR1 SGHTA and CDR2 FQGNSA. V was cut by 5 bases and J by 9 bases, with 14 bases left in between. The CDR3 covers 14 residues. The CDR3 reads CASSPQPPPSPLHF. CDR3 bases: TGTGCCAGCAGCCCACAACCCCCCCCTTCACCCCTCCACTTT.

The genes are TRBV9 and TRBJ2-2; tentative D call: TRBD2 (7 bases). The CDR3 has 16 residues. Between the trimmed V and J ends, which lost 3 bases and 4 bases, there was a span of 16 bases. CDR1 is SGDLS, CDR2 YYNGEE, per germline. CDR3 residues: CASSARGGVGTGELFF. The CDR3 region has the DNA TGTGCCAGCAGCGCTCGAGGGGGGGTCGGCACCGGGGAGCTGTTTTTT.

V and J are TRBV7-6 and TRBJ1-6; D call uncertain. V lost 2 bases, J lost 0 bases, and 20 bases lay in between. The CDR3 has 20 residues. Germline assignment: CDR1 SGHVS and CDR2 FNYEAQ. The CDR3 sequence: CASSLTTTELYHSYNSPLHF. The CDR3 bases are TGTGCCAGCAGCTTAACCACTACGGAACTCTACCACTCCTATAATTCACCCCTCCACTTT.

The V and J genes are TRBV6-5 and TRBJ1-1; no clear D gene. The CDR3 totals 12 residues. Trimming stripped 4 bases from V and 5 bases from J, with 8 bases between. CDR1 is MNHEY, CDR2 SVGAGI, per germline. The CDR3 reads CASSSTGTEAFF. CDR3 DNA sequence: TGTGCCAGCAGTTCCACCGGGACTGAAGCTTTCTTT.

The chain recombines TRBV19 with TRBJ1-1; D is unresolved. V gave up 3 bases and J gave up 2 bases, with 10 bases separating them. Germline assignment: CDR1 LNHDA and CDR2 SQIVND (reference sequence). The CDR3 totals 14 residues. The CDR3 here is CASSIGQRNTEAFF. The CDR3 DNA reads as TGTGCCAGTAGTATCGGGCAGCGAAACACTGAAGCTTTCTTT. The full variable domain, rest sourced from reference TRBV19 and TRBJ1-1, is DGGITQSPKYLFRKEGQNVTLSCEQNLNHDAMYWYRQDPGQGLRLIYYSQIVNDFQKGDIAEGYSVSREKKESFPLTVTSAQKNPTAFYLCASSIGQRNTEAFFGQGTRLTVV.

This sequence joins TRBV6-1 and TRBJ1-4; no definite D call. Germline CDR1 reads MNHNS; CDR2 reads SASEGT. With 8 bases removed from V and 0 bases from J, the gap between germline ends came to 7 bases. This CDR3 has 13 amino acids. DNA for the CDR3: TGTGCCAGCCAGAAAGCAACTAATGAAAAACTGTTTTTT. The encoded protein is CASQKATNEKLFF.

The CDR3 bases are TGTGCCAGCAGTGAGATGAGTGGTTATGGAAACACCATATATTTT. Protein product: CASSEMSGYGNTIYF. The chain links TRBV6-1 to TRBJ1-3; D not resolved. The CDR3 spans 15 residues. Trimming took off 3 bases at V and 3 bases at J, with 12 bases between the two ends. The germline CDR1 and CDR2 sequences are MNHNS and SASEGT.

This rearrangement joins TRBV5-1 to TRBJ1-3, with D perhaps TRBD1 (6 bases). This CDR3 is 15 amino acids long. Trimming removed 0 bases from V and 3 bases from J, with 10 bases in between. The V gene's germline CDR1 is SGHRS and CDR2 YFSETQ. CDR3 sequence: CASSLEQGLGNTIYF. The CDR3 nucleotides read TGCGCCAGCAGCTTGGAACAGGGTCTTGGAAACACCATATATTTT. Full variable domain (rest looked up from reference TRBV5-1 and TRBJ1-3): KAGVTQTPRYLIKTRGQQVTLSCSPISGHRSVSWYQQTPGQGLQFLFEYFSETQRNKGNFPGRFSGRQFSNSRSEMNVSTLELGDSALYLCASSLEQGLGNTIYFGEGSWLTVV.

This chain uses TRBV7-2 with TRBJ1-2; D remains ambiguous. Trimming stripped 3 bases from V and 0 bases from J, with 11 bases between. Germline V gives CDR1 SGHTA, CDR2 FQGNSA. The CDR3 loop spans 15 amino acids. CDR3 sequence (DNA): TGTGCCAGCAGCTTGGCCGGCGGGGCTAACTATGGCTACACCTTC. Protein sequence: CASSLAGGANYGYTF.

This chain links TRBV7-2 with TRBJ2-3, with D maybe TRBD2 (6 bases). This CDR3 contains 16 residues. CDR1 and CDR2 from the germline V gene are SGHTA and FQGNSA. The ends were cut back, 5 bases at V and 8 bases at J, with 23 bases in the middle. The CDR3 loop is CASSVPSGWEVGTQYF. For the CDR3, the DNA is TGTGCCAGCAGCGTTCCCAGCGGTTGGGAGGTTGGTACGCAGTATTTT.

This clone was detected a few times. The chain couples TRBV5-6 to TRBJ2-7, with 8 bases matching TRBD1. Germline lookup yields CDR1 SGHDT and CDR2 YYEEEE. This CDR3 spans 12 amino acids. The J segment lost 11 bases and the V segment lost 4 bases, leaving 8 bases of the junction unmatched. CDR3 in DNA: TGTGCCAGCAGCGGATTGACGGACAGGGAGTACTTC. Translation: CASSGLTDREYF.

This chain links TRBV20-1 with TRBJ1-2; maybe TRBD1 (6 bases). Trimming left V 5 bases short and J 8 bases short, with 12 bases between. Per the germline V gene, CDR1 is DFQATT and CDR2 is SNEGSKA (reference sequence). CDR3 size: 11 residues. CDR3 DNA: TGCAGTGCTCGCCAGGGGCCGGGCTACACCTTC. This encodes CSARQGPGYTF.

The chain uses TRBV7-2 and TRBJ1-2; the D is unclear. The CDR3 covers 15 residues. The V and J ends lost 1 base and 1 base respectively, with 10 bases between them. CDR1 and CDR2 from the germline V gene are SGHTA and FQGNSA. The CDR3 DNA sequence: TGTGCCAGCAGCTTAGGAAACTCTCTTAACTATGGCTACACCTTC. Translating gives CASSLGNSLNYGYTF.

This chain joins TRBV10-2 and TRBJ2-1, with 9 positions matching TRBD2. V trimming: 2 bases; J trimming: 9 bases; junction bases outside the gene matches: 8. CDR1 WSHSY and CDR2 SAAADI come from the germline V gene. The CDR3 loop spans 15 amino acids. This chain's CDR3 is CASSEAAGGPGEQFF. CDR3 in DNA: TGCGCCAGCAGTGAGGCCGCGGGGGGGCCGGGTGAGCAGTTCTTC.

The V call is TRBV5-1, the J call TRBJ2-3, with 10 bases that match TRBD1. The trim removed 7 bases at V and 3 bases at J, leaving 11 bases unmatched. The germline gives CDR1 SGHRS, CDR2 YFSETQ. The CDR3 loop spans 16 amino acids. CDR3 sequence (DNA): TGCGCCAGCGGTGCCTCCGGGACAGGGGTAACAGATACGCAGTATTTT. Protein sequence: CASGASGTGVTDTQYF.

This chain links TRBV27 with TRBJ1-2; a possible D gene is TRBD1 (5 bases). The CDR3 extends over 13 amino acids. V lost 2 bases and J 7 bases, leaving 11 bases between the germline ends. Germline lookup yields CDR1 MNHEY and CDR2 SMNVEV (reference sequence). CDR3 residues: CASSLRQGAGYTF. In nucleotides, the CDR3 is TGTGCCAGCAGTTTACGCCAGGGAGCTGGCTACACCTTC.

The CDR3 DNA is TGTGCCAGCAGCCGGCGGGGAACCACAGCGGGGGGAAGCACAGATACGCAGTATTTT. Its translation is CASSRRGTTAGGSTDTQYF. The rearrangement joins TRBV11-2 to TRBJ2-3; 9 positions match TRBD2. The CDR3 spans 19 residues. Germline values: CDR1 SGHAT, CDR2 FQNNGV. The V and J ends lost 5 bases and 0 bases, in that order; junction bases with no gene match: 15.